This is a list of T cell receptor beta chains from one sample in a study of regulatory T cells in long-lasting Graves disease. TCRdb analysed the multiplex PCR reads with MiXCR anew, one entry per CDR3 protein. The data contain roughly 420,000 distinct CDR3 sequences, 12% to 15% of them singletons. This same sample was also part of a study on T cells in Graves' hyperthyroidism and ophthalmopathy.

Here the sequenced sample was peripheral blood mononuclear cells (PBMCs), taken at new diagnosis, from a patient treated with antithyroid drugs. Receptors originate from a woman between 45 and 60 years old with Graves disease. Both conserved end residues are part of each CDR3. A D gene is named only where the DNA matches it firmly. The size field is filled for only some rows; it gives once, few, many or a size class.

j_call	d_call	v_call	clone_size	cdr3_aa	cdr3_nt
TRBJ1-5	.	TRBV6-2/TRBV6-3	few	CASRRDGDQPQHF	TGTGCCAGCAGGAGGGATGGAGATCAGCCCCAGCATTTT
TRBJ2-1	TRBD2	TRBV9	few	CASSVAGGSFVNEQFF	TGTGCCAGCAGCGTAGCTGGCGGGAGTTTCGTCAATGAGCAGTTCTTC
TRBJ1-1	TRBD1	TRBV6-1	few	CASSELFLGGIEAFF	TGTGCCAGCAGTGAACTATTCTTAGGGGGCATTGAAGCTTTCTTT
TRBJ1-1	.	TRBV24-1	many	CATSDPSGGNTEAFF	TGTGCCACCAGTGACCCGAGTGGCGGGAACACTGAAGCTTTCTTT
TRBJ2-3	.	TRBV6-2/TRBV6-3	few	CASSYGVGESSTDTQYF	TGTGCCAGCAGTTACGGGGTTGGGGAGTCTAGCACAGATACGCAGTATTTT
TRBJ2-2	TRBD1	TRBV6-1	many	CASSPQGTGVTGELFF	TGTGCCAGCAGTCCCCAAGGGACAGGGGTCACCGGGGAGCTGTTTTTT
TRBJ1-1	.	TRBV4-2	many	CASSQDSANTEAFF	TGTGCCAGCAGCCAAGATTCAGCGAACACTGAAGCTTTCTTT
TRBJ2-7	.	TRBV28	many	CASRADRESPNYEQYF	TGTGCCAGCAGAGCAGACCGGGAGTCCCCAAACTACGAGCAGTACTTC
TRBJ2-7	TRBD1	TRBV20-1	many	CSASRTGGSNEQYF	TGCAGTGCTAGCAGGACAGGGGGATCGAACGAGCAGTACTTC
TRBJ2-7	TRBD2	TRBV3-1	few	CASSPPGGGGGEQYF	TGTGCCAGCAGCCCCCCGGGGGGTGGGGGTGGGGAGCAGTACTTC
TRBJ2-4	TRBD2	TRBV20-1	.	CSARDVGGRTDKNIQYF	TGCAGTGCTAGAGATGTAGGCGGGAGGACGGACAAAAACATTCAGTACTTC
TRBJ1-6	TRBD1	TRBV9	few	CASSARDSSYNSPLHF	TGTGCCAGCAGCGCCCGGGACAGCTCCTATAATTCACCCCTCCACTTT
TRBJ1-5	.	TRBV6-2/TRBV6-3	few	CASTPESSNQPQHF	TGTGCCAGCACCCCAGAATCTAGCAATCAGCCCCAGCATTTT
TRBJ2-2	TRBD1	TRBV10-3	.	CAISGETGANTGELFF	TGTGCCATCAGTGGGGAGACAGGGGCGAACACCGGGGAGCTGTTTTTT
TRBJ2-7	TRBD2	TRBV27	few	CASSFPGRSVYEQYF	TGTGCCAGCAGTTTCCCCGGGAGGAGTGTATACGAGCAGTACTTC
TRBJ2-7	TRBD2	TRBV5-4	many	CASSLSSSGRIEYF	TGTGCCAGCAGCTTGTCCTCTAGCGGGAGAATTGAGTACTTC
TRBJ1-1	.	TRBV28	many	CASSLLAGPNTEAFF	TGTGCCAGCAGTTTATTGGCAGGACCTAACACTGAAGCTTTCTTT
TRBJ2-7	TRBD2	TRBV20-1	few	CSAKGLAGALTYEQYF	TGCAGTGCTAAAGGACTAGCGGGAGCCCTTACCTACGAGCAGTACTTC
TRBJ2-4	.	TRBV3-1	few	CASSQVLAENIQYF	TGTGCCAGCAGCCAAGTTCTGGCGGAGAACATTCAGTACTTC
TRBJ1-4	TRBD1	TRBV28	many	CASSLRGQGAQDEKLFF	TGTGCCAGCAGCCTCCGAGGACAGGGGGCGCAGGATGAAAAACTGTTTTTT
TRBJ1-5	TRBD1	TRBV10-2	many	CASSAGQGGHSNQPQHF	TGCGCCAGCAGCGCGGGACAGGGAGGTCATAGCAATCAGCCCCAGCATTTT
TRBJ1-1	TRBD1	TRBV28	.	CASSSTGAYEAFF	TGTGCCAGCAGTTCGACAGGGGCTTATGAAGCTTTCTTT
TRBJ2-5	TRBD1	TRBV7-2	many	CASSHGTGETQYF	TGTGCCAGCAGCCACGGGACAGGGGAGACCCAGTACTTC
TRBJ1-5	.	TRBV7-2	many	CASSLGSQGAGPNQPQHF	TGTGCCAGCAGCTTAGGGTCCCAGGGCGCAGGGCCCAATCAGCCCCAGCATTTT
TRBJ2-7	.	TRBV28	.	CASSPEPGEQYF	TGTGCCAGCAGTCCGGAGCCGGGCGAGCAGTACTTC